This T cell receptor (beta chain) is from a study of shared clonotypes between healthy human individuals. General study results and limits: Memory subsets had estimated richness that was generally smaller than that of naive subsets.

A remark on this clone: Its specificity is not known.

Unmatched junction bases numbered 12, after V lost 4 bases and J lost 0 bases. This CDR3 has 18 residues. CDR1 is SGHTA and CDR2 is FQGTGA in the germline V gene. Original handling: Junction-only sequences produced by ImmunoSEQ had no quality scores, so filtering differed. The protocol was immunoSEQ multiplex PCR, while the TCRdb copy is restricted to in-frame clones and leaves out a portion. The DNA was the basis for D and trimming; V, J and clone size are from that table. The data contain around 980,000 clones, about 80% of them singletons. Donation came from healthy HIV-negative adults that had no recent acute infections or vaccinations.

The rearrangement joins TRBV7-3 to TRBJ2-7; 10 bases fit TRBD2. Material: memory CD4+ T cells from PBMCs. Subset described: CD45RA-negative fraction. The clonotype was recovered from a man in his late teens or twenties in good health. Some clones in this sample may be carry-over from other donors' samples. The CDR3 nucleotides are TGTGCCAGCAGCTCAAAGGGACTAGCGAGCACCTTCTCCTACGAGCAGTACTTC. Encoded protein: CASSSKGLASTFSYEQYF.